Listed below are T cell receptor beta chains from one sample, sequenced in a study of shared clonotypes between healthy human individuals. The table came from immunoSEQ multiplex PCR; TCRdb's copy has only in-frame clones and leaves some out. Of 2 million to 2.5 million clones detected, approximately 96% appear once; the ten largest clones hold roughly 0.13%. The sample was naive CD4+ T cells sorted from blood. The source is a young man in good health. Both conserved end residues are part of each CDR3. The D gene is left open where the match is weak. Expanded clones are given a class, and other clones once, few, many or no size at all.

v_call,j_call,clone_size,d_call,cdr3_nt,cdr3_aa
TRBV29-1,TRBJ2-1,NA,NA,TGCAGCGTTGGATCCTTACCCGGGACAACCTACAATGAGCAGTTCTTC,CSVGSLPGTTYNEQFF
TRBV2,TRBJ2-1,once,TRBD2,TGTGCCAGCAGGGTCGGGACTAGCGGGAGTTTTAATGAGCAGTTCTTC,CASRVGTSGSFNEQFF
TRBV5-4,TRBJ1-4,NA,NA,TGTGCCAGCAGCTCACTTTCTGCAGGGGCGGAAAAACTGTTTTTT,CASSSLSAGAEKLFF
TRBV28,TRBJ1-1,NA,NA,TGTGCCAGCAGTCCAACCGGACCGGACACTGAAGCTTTCTTT,CASSPTGPDTEAFF
TRBV4-1,TRBJ2-5,NA,TRBD2,TGCGCCAGCAGCCAGACTAGCCGGAGAATGGAGACCCAGTACTTC,CASSQTSRRMETQYF
TRBV6-5,TRBJ2-5,NA,NA,TGTGCCAGCAGTTACTTCGCTAGCGTGGAGACCCAGTACTTC,CASSYFASVETQYF
TRBV5-6,TRBJ2-1,NA,TRBD2,TGTGCCAGCAGCTCAGCTAGCGGGAGGAATGAGCAGTTCTTC,CASSSASGRNEQFF
TRBV6-6,TRBJ2-7,NA,NA,TGTGCCAGCAGTTACCCCGTGGGCGAGCAGTACTTC,CASSYPVGEQYF
TRBV7-9,TRBJ2-7,once,TRBD1,TGTGCCAGCAGCTCTAGACCGCAGCGACAGGGTCCTTATGTGGAGCAGTACTTC,CASSSRPQRQGPYVEQYF
TRBV6-1,TRBJ2-1,NA,NA,TGTGCCAGCAGCCCCCCGGAAGTCTACAATGAGCAGTTCTTC,CASSPPEVYNEQFF
TRBV6-5,TRBJ1-5,NA,TRBD1,TGTGCCAGCAGTCAGGGGACAGGTCCTGGTCAGCCCCAGCATTTT,CASSQGTGPGQPQHF
TRBV7-6,TRBJ2-1,NA,TRBD2,TGTGCCAGCAGCTTAACCGGGACTAGCTCCTACAATGAGCAGTTCTTC,CASSLTGTSSYNEQFF
TRBV7-2,TRBJ1-3,NA,NA,TGTGCCAGCAGCCCGCCAGGGTCTGGAAACACCATATATTTT,CASSPPGSGNTIYF
TRBV6-1,TRBJ2-7,NA,NA,TGTGCCAGCAGTTTACAGGACGTAGGCTACGAGCAGTACTTC,CASSLQDVGYEQYF
TRBV29-1,TRBJ1-5,NA,TRBD1,TGCAGCGTTCGGACAGGGGGCAATCAGCCCCAGCATTTT,CSVRTGGNQPQHF
TRBV2,TRBJ2-4,NA,NA,TGTGCCAGCAGTGTTAACCCTCTAGCCAAAAACATTCAGTACTTC,CASSVNPLAKNIQYF
TRBV7-3,TRBJ2-5,NA,NA,TGTGCCAGCAGCCGACAGTATCAAGAGACCCAGTACTTC,CASSRQYQETQYF
TRBV2,TRBJ1-6,NA,TRBD1,TGTGCCAGCAATCGGGACAGGGATTCACCCCTCCACTTT,CASNRDRDSPLHF
TRBV6-5,TRBJ2-7,NA,TRBD1,TGTGCCAGCACCGACAGGGCTTACGAGCAGTACTTC,CASTDRAYEQYF
TRBV6-5,TRBJ2-7,NA,TRBD2,TGTGCCAGCAGACCCGGGACTAGCGGCTCCTACGAGCAGTACTTC,CASRPGTSGSYEQYF
TRBV7-7,TRBJ2-3,NA,NA,TGTGCTAGCAGCTTGATGTCGGATACGCAGTATTTT,CASSLMSDTQYF
TRBV30,TRBJ2-3,once,NA,TGTGCCTTCTCCACCCGGGGTACGCGGATCTTCACAGATACGCAGTATTTT,CAFSTRGTRIFTDTQYF
TRBV28,TRBJ2-7,NA,NA,TGTGCCAGCAGTTTAGGGTCGGCGGGGTTTACCTACGAGCAGTACTTC,CASSLGSAGFTYEQYF
TRBV5-1,TRBJ2-7,NA,NA,TGCGCCAGCAGCTTGGATGTAGGGAAAACCTACGAGCAGTACTTC,CASSLDVGKTYEQYF
TRBV29-1,TRBJ1-5,NA,NA,TGCAGCGTTAGGGGAGGTAGCAATCAGCCCCAGCATTTT,CSVRGGSNQPQHF
TRBV5-5,TRBJ2-7,NA,NA,TGTGCCAGCAGCTCGGAAGGGGTTGGCTACGAGCAGTACTTC,CASSSEGVGYEQYF
TRBV5-6,TRBJ1-2,NA,TRBD1,TGTGCCAGCAGCCTCCTGGGACAGGGGTTCCAAGGGTACACCTTC,CASSLLGQGFQGYTF
TRBV30,TRBJ1-2,few,TRBD1,TGTGCCTGGAGGACGGACAGGTCTCACGGCTACACCTTC,CAWRTDRSHGYTF
TRBV6-4,TRBJ1-4,NA,TRBD1,TGTGCCAGCAGGAGGACAGGGGAAGTGACTGAAAAACTGTTTTTT,CASRRTGEVTEKLFF
TRBV29-1,TRBJ2-1,NA,NA,TGCAGCGGAAATTTCCGGGACTCGCCCGAGGGTGAGCAGTTCTTC,CSGNFRDSPEGEQFF
TRBV19,TRBJ2-1,NA,TRBD1,TGTGCCAGTTTCAGTGACAGGGGATGGAATGAGCAGTTCTTC,CASFSDRGWNEQFF
TRBV29-1,TRBJ2-2,NA,TRBD2,TGCAGCGCACCGGGACTAGGGCCCGACACCGGGGAGCTGTTTTTT,CSAPGLGPDTGELFF
TRBV5-4,TRBJ2-7,NA,NA,TGTGCCAGCAGCTTGGGAAGAGTTGCCCGAAACGAGCAGTACTTC,CASSLGRVARNEQYF
TRBV27,TRBJ1-5,NA,NA,TGTGCCAGCAGTTACGACAGAACTCAGCCCCAGCATTTT,CASSYDRTQPQHF
TRBV2,TRBJ2-2,NA,TRBD1,TGTGCCAGCCGTCAAAGGACAGGGGAGGCCGGGGAGCTGTTTTTT,CASRQRTGEAGELFF
TRBV11-3,TRBJ2-1,NA,NA,TGTGCCAGCAGCCCAAGGTTTGGTGAAGAGCAGTTCTTC,CASSPRFGEEQFF
TRBV10-3,TRBJ1-5,NA,NA,TGTGCCATCAGTGACAGCAATAGCAATCAGCCCCAGCATTTT,CAISDSNSNQPQHF
TRBV4-1,TRBJ2-7,NA,TRBD2,TGCGCCAGCAGCCAAGCTCAACGGGGGGGGAGCTCCTACGAGCAGTACTTC,CASSQAQRGGSSYEQYF
TRBV7-9,TRBJ1-4,NA,NA,TGTGCCAGCAGCTTAGGGAGACAGCCTAATGAAAAACTGTTTTTT,CASSLGRQPNEKLFF
TRBV5-1,TRBJ2-7,NA,TRBD1,TGCGCCAGCAGCCGAGGACAGGGGGATTACGAGCAGTACTTC,CASSRGQGDYEQYF
TRBV6-5,TRBJ1-1,NA,NA,TGTGCCAGCAGTTATGGTATCAGCTTCACTGAAGCTTTCTTT,CASSYGISFTEAFF